The following is a TCR beta chain sequence with its context. Generated by immunoSEQ multiplex PCR, the TCRdb table keeps only in-frame clones and is missing some. This repertoire comprises about 140,000 clones; its ten largest clones make up 2% to 2.5%. These data belong to a study of T cell responses to AZD1222 COVID-19 vaccine. The sequence derives from an adult in good health. The sequenced sample consisted of peripheral blood.

CDR3 coding DNA: TGTGCCAGCAGCTTGGGCCGAAGGGGGGGCTTCGGGGAGCTGTTTTTT. Protein product: CASSLGRRGGFGELFF. The chain recombines TRBV11-3 with TRBJ2-2; a possible D gene is TRBD2 (7 bases). CDR3 length: 16 residues. V was clipped by 3 bases and J by 7 bases, with 18 bases between them. Per germline, CDR1 SGHNT and CDR2 YENEEA.